The clone carrying this TCR beta chain has ten or more counts. What it recognizes is unknown. The data derive from a study of regulatory T cells in long-lasting Graves disease. Study results and limitations: There were preferences for TRBV28, TRBJ1-2 and TRBJ2-5 in persistent disease.

Combining iRepertoire HTBI primers with Arm-PCR of CDR3 regions, the authors built TCR beta libraries. A single record per CDR3 protein comes from TCRdb applying MiXCR to the multiplex PCR reads. The sample yields around 240,000 distinct CDR3 sequences, under 20% seen once. Time point in this sample: newly diagnosed GD, antithyroid drugs for less than 3 months. The TCR library was made from RNA extracted from PBMCs. CDR3 length: 13 residues. V gave up 8 bases and J gave up 1 base, with 11 bases separating them. Germline V CDR1 and CDR2: SNHLY, FYNNEI. This same sample was also taken into another study, of T cells in Graves' hyperthyroidism and ophthalmopathy.

This material consisted of peripheral blood mononuclear cells (PBMCs), taken at new diagnosis, from a patient treated with antithyroid drugs. The chain joins TRBV2 to TRBJ1-1; D is unresolved. The clonotype was recovered from a woman in her 30s with Graves disease. The CDR3, as DNA: TGTGCCAGCCGCCGGGTGAAGAACACTGAAGCTTTCTTT. Protein product: CASRRVKNTEAFF.